The sequence of this T cell receptor beta chain was determined in a study of blood T cell repertoires in COVID-19. The wider study: The origin of the acute and convalescent COVID-19 samples was the United States, Italy and Spain.

Libraries were prepared by immunoSEQ multiplex PCR; TCRdb keeps only in-frame clonotypes and omits some of them. The table includes over 100,000 clones, around 87% detected once. Sequenced: peripheral blood. The clonotype was recovered from a man aged 45-65 years with active or convalescent COVID-19.

The CDR3 is CASFRGEYEKLFF. The DNA of the CDR3 is TGTGCCAGCTTTCGGGGGGAGTATGAAAAACTGTTTTTT. The chain employs TRBV2 and TRBJ1-4; maybe TRBD1 (5 bases). The CDR3 runs 13 residues. V lost 8 bases to trimming and J lost 6 bases, with 13 bases between them. CDR1 SNHLY and CDR2 FYNNEI come from the germline V gene.